The next 11 T cell receptor beta chains were all read from a single sample in a study of cytomegalovirus exposure and HLA in healthy donors. In the PCR, 60 Vbeta and 13 Jbeta primers were used. Profiled with immunoSEQ multiplex PCR; TCRdb holds only in-frame clones, not every one. In the table there are some 240,000 clones, roughly 91% of which are singletons. Specimen: PBMCs. The receptors come from a girl aged 2 to 10 in good health and CMV-seronegative.

This sequence joins TRBV11-2 and TRBJ1-2, with D tentatively TRBD1 (5 bases). V lost 0 bases to trimming and J lost 3 bases, with 20 bases between them. Germline values: CDR1 SGHAT, CDR2 FQNNGV. The CDR3 consists of 18 residues. The CDR3 sequence: CASSLDWGLRQGDYGYTF. For the CDR3, the DNA is TGTGCCAGCAGCTTAGATTGGGGCTTGCGGCAGGGCGACTATGGCTACACCTTC.

V is TRBV7-8 and J is TRBJ2-2; tentatively, D is TRBD2 (5 bases). Germline-derived CDR1 and CDR2 are SGHVS and FQNEAQ. V lost 0 bases and J lost 3, with 11 bases in between. This CDR3 has 16 amino acids. In nucleotides, the CDR3 is TGTGCCAGCAGCTTAGCCGGAGGTCCCGACACCGGGGAGCTGTTTTTT. It specifies CASSLAGGPDTGELFF.

V gene TRBV27 combines with J gene TRBJ1-3; 8 bases line up with TRBD1. Germline V CDR1 and CDR2: MNHEY, SMNVEV (reference sequence). Unmatched junction bases numbered 10, after V lost 6 bases and J lost 0 bases. The CDR3 is 17 amino acids. The CDR3 spells CASRPAGTGYSGNTIYF. DNA of the CDR3: TGTGCCAGCAGGCCTGCCGGGACAGGATACTCTGGAAACACCATATATTTT.

This chain uses TRBV6-1 with TRBJ2-5; D gene ambiguous. CDR1 MNHNS and CDR2 SASEGT come from the germline V gene. V gave up 0 bases and J gave up 5 bases, with 10 bases separating them. This CDR3 has 14 residues. CDR3 region: CASSEAPGTETQYF. CDR3 nucleotides: TGTGCCAGCAGTGAAGCGCCTGGCACGGAGACCCAGTACTTC.

The chain recombines TRBV5-1 with TRBJ1-4; D is ambiguous. This CDR3 region has 13 residues. CDR1 and CDR2 from the germline V gene are SGHRS and YFSETQ. With 4 bases removed from V and 0 bases from J, the gap between germline ends came to 4 bases. CDR3 bases: TGCGCCAGCAGCCCTTCAACTAATGAAAAACTGTTTTTT. Its translation: CASSPSTNEKLFF.

This chain uses TRBV28 with TRBJ2-7; TRBD1 aligns across 10 bases. Per germline, CDR1 MDHEN and CDR2 SYDVKM. This CDR3 contains 14 residues. With 4 bases clipped from V and 3 bases from J, the junction kept 3 bases outside the gene matches. CDR3 coding DNA: TGTGCCAGCAGTTCGGGACAGGGGAGCTACGAGCAGTACTTC. Translated, it gives CASSSGQGSYEQYF.

The chain couples TRBV5-1 to TRBJ1-2, with 7 bases that match TRBD1. The CDR3 loop spans 14 amino acids. Trimming at V came to 4 bases and at J to 1 base, leaving 4 bases not matched to a gene. CDR1 is SGHRS, CDR2 YFSETQ, per germline. CDR3 nucleotide sequence: TGCGCCAGCAGCACTGGGACAGTTAACTATGGCTACACCTTC. It specifies CASSTGTVNYGYTF. The full variable domain, rest sourced from reference TRBV5-1 and TRBJ1-2, is KAGVTQTPRYLIKTRGQQVTLSCSPISGHRSVSWYQQTPGQGLQFLFEYFSETQRNKGNFPGRFSGRQFSNSRSEMNVSTLELGDSALYLCASSTGTVNYGYTFGSGTRLTVV.

V gene TRBV7-8 combines with J gene TRBJ2-7; D may be TRBD2 (7 bases). The V and J ends lost 1 base and 4 bases respectively, with 11 bases between them. Germline V gene data show CDR1 as SGHVS and CDR2 as FQNEAQ. This CDR3 spans 14 amino acids. In DNA form, the CDR3 reads TGTGCCAGCAGCTTAGAACAGGGAGGGTACGAGCAGTACTTC. Translating gives CASSLEQGGYEQYF.

The chain combines TRBV25-1 with TRBJ1-1; 7 positions agree with TRBD1. CDR1 is MGHDK and CDR2 is SYGVNS in the germline V gene. The CDR3 extends over 13 amino acids. Trimming at V came to 4 bases and at J to 8 bases, leaving 7 bases not matched to a gene. The chain's CDR3 is CASSGRTGREAFF. Here the CDR3 DNA reads TGTGCCAGCAGTGGAAGGACAGGACGAGAAGCTTTCTTT.

This sequence joins TRBV10-3 and TRBJ2-5; 9 nucleotides line up with TRBD1. The V segment lost 11 bases and the J segment 3 bases; nucleotides outside the gene matches: 22. This CDR3 is 18 amino acids long. The V gene's germline CDR1 is ENHRY and CDR2 SYGVKD. The CDR3 DNA reads as TGTGCCGTAGCAGGGACAGGGAGTTTGGCGGGGGTTGAAGAGACCCAGTACTTC. As protein: CAVAGTGSLAGVEETQYF.

This chain joins TRBV5-6 and TRBJ1-3; no definite D call. Germline V gene data show CDR1 as SGHDT and CDR2 as YYEEEE. The CDR3 is made up of 13 amino acids. Between the trimmed V and J ends, which lost 0 bases and 7 bases, there was a span of 8 bases. CDR3 coding DNA: TGTGCCAGCAGCTTGGTTTCGGGGAACACCATATATTTT. It codes for CASSLVSGNTIYF.